This T cell receptor beta chain was profiled in a study of OX40 agonist ivuxolimab in advanced cancers. Profiled with immunoSEQ multiplex PCR; TCRdb holds only in-frame clones, not every one. The table lists 60,000 to 100,000 clones, under 95% of them singletons. Germline CDR1 SGDLS, CDR2 YYNGEE. This CDR3 is built from 15 residues. J gave up 4 bases and V 3 bases, and 9 bases lay outside the gene matches. Specimen: CD4+ or CD8+ T cells sorted from blood, collected in a trial of the OX40 agonist ivuxolimab. The rearrangement joins TRBV9 to TRBJ1-2; 7 bases fit TRBD1. The origin of this receptor is an adult with an advanced solid tumor such as melanoma, head and neck, liver or kidney cancer. The DNA of the CDR3 is TGTGCCAGCAGCGGGGACAGCCCTAATCTCTATGGCTACACCTTC. This encodes CASSGDSPNLYGYTF.